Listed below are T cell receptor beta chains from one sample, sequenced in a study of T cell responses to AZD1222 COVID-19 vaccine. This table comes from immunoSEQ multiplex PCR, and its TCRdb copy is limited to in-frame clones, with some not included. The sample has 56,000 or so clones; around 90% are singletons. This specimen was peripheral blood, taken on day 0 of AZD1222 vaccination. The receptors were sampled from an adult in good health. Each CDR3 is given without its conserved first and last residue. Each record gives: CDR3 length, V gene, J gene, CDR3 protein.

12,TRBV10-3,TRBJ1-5,AISGQGGNQPQH
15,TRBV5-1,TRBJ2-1,ASSLAASGSSGNEQF
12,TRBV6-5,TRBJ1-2,ASSIGGRLYGYT
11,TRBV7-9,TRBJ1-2,ASSLAASSGYT
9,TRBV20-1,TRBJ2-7,SARAGREQY
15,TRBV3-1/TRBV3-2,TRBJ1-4,ASSQDLERTTNEKLF
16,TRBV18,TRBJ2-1,ASSPDLGLAGAHNEQF
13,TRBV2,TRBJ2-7,ASSEEWGTGNEQY
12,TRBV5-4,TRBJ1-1,ASSLRTANTEAF
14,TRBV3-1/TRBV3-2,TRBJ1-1,ASSQRTGGMNTEAF
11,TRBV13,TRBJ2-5,ASSLGRDETQY
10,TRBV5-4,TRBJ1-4,ASSLDRGKLF
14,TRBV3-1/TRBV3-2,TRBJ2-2,ASSQSPTANTGELF
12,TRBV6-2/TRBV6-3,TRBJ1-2,ASSTLRDRGETH
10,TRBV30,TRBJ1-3,AWKKGGNTIY
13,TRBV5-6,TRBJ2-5,ASSLKLSGQETQY
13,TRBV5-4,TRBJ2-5,ASSSVLAGQETQY
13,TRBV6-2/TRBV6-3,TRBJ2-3,ASSSDSSEVDTQY
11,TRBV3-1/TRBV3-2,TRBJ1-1,ASSDSSNTEAF
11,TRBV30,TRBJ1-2,AWSIGINYGYT
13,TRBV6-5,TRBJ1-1,ASSRTGGSNTEAF
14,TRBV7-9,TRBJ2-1,ASSLGDSGRFNEQF
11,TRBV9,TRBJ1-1,ASSVDAGTEAF
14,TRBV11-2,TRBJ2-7,ASSTRQGSSLYEQY
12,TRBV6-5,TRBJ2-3,ASTARQQTDTQY
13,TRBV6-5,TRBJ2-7,ASSYGQGGGKQQY
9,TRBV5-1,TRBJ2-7,ASSSSYEQY
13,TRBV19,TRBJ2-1,ASKPTSGERNEQF
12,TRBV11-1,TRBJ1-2,ASSSDRGNYGYT
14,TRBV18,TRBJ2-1,ASSPRGLAGGSEQF
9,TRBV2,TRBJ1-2,ASRGLGGYT
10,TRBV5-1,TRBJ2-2,ASGLATGELF
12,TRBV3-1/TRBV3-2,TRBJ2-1,ASTPTSAYNEQF
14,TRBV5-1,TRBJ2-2,ASSASGTLNTGELF
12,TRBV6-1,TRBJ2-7,ASRPGQSSYEQY
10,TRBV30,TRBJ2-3,AWSVLFGTQY
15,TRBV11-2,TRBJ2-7,ASSYPRGAGENYEQY
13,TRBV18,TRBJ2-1,ASSPGLAGGDEQF
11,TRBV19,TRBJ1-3,ASSIGNGNTIY
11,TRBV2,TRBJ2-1,ASSPRTIGEQF
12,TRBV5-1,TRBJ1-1,ASSSGTGGTEAF
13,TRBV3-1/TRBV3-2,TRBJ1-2,ASSQGGAATYGYT
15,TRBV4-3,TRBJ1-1,ASSQARAATRRTEAF
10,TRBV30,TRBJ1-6,AWRGAGSPLH
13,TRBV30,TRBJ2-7,AWSEARQAGYEQY
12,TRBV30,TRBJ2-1,AWGPGGPSNEQF
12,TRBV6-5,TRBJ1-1,ASSYSIPNTEAF
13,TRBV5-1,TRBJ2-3,ASSSFSGAADTQY
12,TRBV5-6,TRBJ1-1,ASSLGPGDTEAF